Shown below are 3 T cell receptor beta chains from a single sample sequenced in a study of blood T cell repertoires in COVID-19. Repertoires were generated with immunoSEQ multiplex PCR, while TCRdb's copy carries only in-frame clones and drops some. The data hold some 97,000 clones, with around four fifths observed a single time. The sample comprised peripheral blood. Source of these receptors: a woman between 65 and 79 years old with acute or convalescent COVID-19.

This chain joins TRBV18 and TRBJ1-6, with D perhaps matching TRBD1 (5 bases). V dropped 2 bases and J dropped 6 bases, with 14 bases sitting between them. The CDR3 covers 16 residues. Germline CDR1 KGHSH, CDR2 LQKENI. The chain's CDR3 is CASSPGLGGVNSPLHF. Here the CDR3 DNA reads TGTGCCAGCTCACCAGGGCTGGGAGGGGTTAATTCACCCCTCCACTTT.

The sample holds one count of this clone. V usage is TRBV19 and J usage is TRBJ2-2; no reliable D call. From germline, CDR1 is LNHDA and CDR2 SQIVND (reference sequence). The V and J ends lost 3 bases and 9 bases respectively, with 11 bases between them. The CDR3 consists of 13 residues. The CDR3 region has the DNA TGTGCCAGTAGTATGGCCCAGGTCCGGGAGCTGTTTTTT. Its protein is CASSMAQVRELFF.

J is TRBJ2-5 and V is TRBV3-1 (or the pseudogene TRBV3-2); D may be TRBD2 (6 bases). Trimming shortened V by 1 base and J by 5 bases, and 17 bases separated the two germline ends. The CDR3 is 16 residues long. Germline-derived CDR1 and CDR2 are LGHDT and YNNKEL (reference sequence). CDR3: CASSQGTQSAGETQYF. The CDR3 DNA sequence: TGTGCCAGCAGCCAAGGTACGCAATCGGCGGGGGAGACCCAGTACTTC.